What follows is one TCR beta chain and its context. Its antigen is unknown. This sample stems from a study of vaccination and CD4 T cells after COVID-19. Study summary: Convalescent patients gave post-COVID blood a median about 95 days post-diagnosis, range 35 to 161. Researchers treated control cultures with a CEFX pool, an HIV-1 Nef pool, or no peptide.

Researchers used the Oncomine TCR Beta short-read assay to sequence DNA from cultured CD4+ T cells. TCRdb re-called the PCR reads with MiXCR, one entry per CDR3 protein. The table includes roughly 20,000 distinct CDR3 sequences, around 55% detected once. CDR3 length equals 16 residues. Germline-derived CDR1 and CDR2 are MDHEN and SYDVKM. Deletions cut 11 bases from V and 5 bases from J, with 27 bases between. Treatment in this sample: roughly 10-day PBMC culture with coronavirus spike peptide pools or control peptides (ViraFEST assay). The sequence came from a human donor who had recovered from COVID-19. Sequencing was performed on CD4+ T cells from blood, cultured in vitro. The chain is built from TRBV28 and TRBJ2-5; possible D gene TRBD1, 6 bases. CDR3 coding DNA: TGTGCCTTCCTAGGGGGTCGTTGGGGCCCTTTGGAGACCCAGTACTTC. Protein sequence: CAFLGGRWGPLETQYF.